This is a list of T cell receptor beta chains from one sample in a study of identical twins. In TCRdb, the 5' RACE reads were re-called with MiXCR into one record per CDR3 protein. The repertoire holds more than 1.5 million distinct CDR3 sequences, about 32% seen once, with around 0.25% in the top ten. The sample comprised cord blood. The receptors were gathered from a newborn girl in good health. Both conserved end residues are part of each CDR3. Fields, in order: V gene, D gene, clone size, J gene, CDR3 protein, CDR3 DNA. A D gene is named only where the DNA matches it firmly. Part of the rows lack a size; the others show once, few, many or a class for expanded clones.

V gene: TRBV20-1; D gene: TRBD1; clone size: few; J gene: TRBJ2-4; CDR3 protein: CSARDKGTGIPIQYF; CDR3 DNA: TGCAGTGCTAGAGATAAAGGGACAGGGATCCCTATTCAGTACTTC
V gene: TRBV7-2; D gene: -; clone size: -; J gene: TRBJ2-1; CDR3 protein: CASSSPGFGNEQFF; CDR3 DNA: TGTGCCAGCAGCTCCCCGGGGTTCGGCAATGAGCAGTTCTTC
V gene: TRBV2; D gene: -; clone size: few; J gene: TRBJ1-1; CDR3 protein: CASRRVRGAFF; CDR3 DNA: TGTGCCAGCAGGAGGGTCAGGGGAGCTTTCTTT
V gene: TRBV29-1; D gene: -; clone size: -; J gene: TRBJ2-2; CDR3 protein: CSVGQGGGTGELFF; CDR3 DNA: TGCAGCGTTGGACAGGGAGGAGGCACCGGGGAGCTGTTTTTT
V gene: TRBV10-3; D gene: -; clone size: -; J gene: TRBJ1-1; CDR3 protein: CAISESMVGSTEAFF; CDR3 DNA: TGTGCCATCAGTGAGTCTATGGTAGGGAGCACTGAAGCTTTCTTT
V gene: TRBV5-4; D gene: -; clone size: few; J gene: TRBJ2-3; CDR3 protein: CASSGEWRGLQRDTQYF; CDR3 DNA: TGTGCCAGCAGCGGAGAATGGAGGGGCCTTCAGAGAGATACGCAGTATTTT
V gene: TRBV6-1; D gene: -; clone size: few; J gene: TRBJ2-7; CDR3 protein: CASRPGGRDPYEQYF; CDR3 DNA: TGTGCCAGCAGGCCCGGGGGGCGGGATCCCTACGAGCAGTACTTC
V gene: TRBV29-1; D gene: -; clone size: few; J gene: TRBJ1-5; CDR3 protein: CSVTIEGGNQPQHF; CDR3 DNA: TGCAGCGTCACCATTGAGGGGGGCAATCAGCCCCAGCATTTT
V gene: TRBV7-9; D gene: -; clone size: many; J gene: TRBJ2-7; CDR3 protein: CASSLAPGANYEQYF; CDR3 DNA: TGTGCCAGCAGCTTAGCGCCCGGAGCCAATTACGAGCAGTACTTC
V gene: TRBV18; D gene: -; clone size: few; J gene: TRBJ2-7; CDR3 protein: CASSPPLVYEQYF; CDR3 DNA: TGTGCCAGCTCACCACCCCTAGTTTACGAGCAGTACTTC
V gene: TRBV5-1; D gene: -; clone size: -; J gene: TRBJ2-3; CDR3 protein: CASSLSTGGRADTQYF; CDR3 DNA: TGCGCCAGCAGCCTCTCGACGGGGGGCCGTGCAGATACGCAGTATTTT
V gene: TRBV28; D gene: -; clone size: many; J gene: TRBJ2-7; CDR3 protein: CASGPYEQYF; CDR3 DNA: TGTGCCAGCGGCCCCTACGAGCAGTACTTC
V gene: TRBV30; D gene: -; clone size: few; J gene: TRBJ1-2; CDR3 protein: CAWYREVNYGYTF; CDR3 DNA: TGTGCCTGGTACAGGGAGGTAAACTATGGCTACACCTTC
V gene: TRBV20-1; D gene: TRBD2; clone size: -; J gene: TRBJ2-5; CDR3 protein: CSMGAGVLTQYF; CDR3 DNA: TGCAGCATGGGAGCGGGGGTCTTGACCCAGTACTTC
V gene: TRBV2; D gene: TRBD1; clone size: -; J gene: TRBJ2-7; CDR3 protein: CASSGRVYRGSNEQYF; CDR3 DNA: TGTGCCAGCAGTGGCCGGGTTTACAGGGGCTCCAACGAGCAGTACTTC
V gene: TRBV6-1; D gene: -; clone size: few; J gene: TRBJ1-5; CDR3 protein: CASSEPRGGSNQPQHF; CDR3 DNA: TGTGCCAGCAGTGAGCCCCGGGGGGGCAGCAATCAGCCCCAGCATTTT
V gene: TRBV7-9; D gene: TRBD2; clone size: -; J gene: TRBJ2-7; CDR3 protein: CASSNPSGTSSDNEQYF; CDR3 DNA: TGTGCCAGCAGCAATCCTTCCGGGACTAGTTCCGACAATGAGCAGTACTTC
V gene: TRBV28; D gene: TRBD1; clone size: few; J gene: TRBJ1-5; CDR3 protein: CASRAGGAWQPQHF; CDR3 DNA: TGTGCCAGCAGGGCAGGGGGCGCGTGGCAGCCCCAGCATTTT
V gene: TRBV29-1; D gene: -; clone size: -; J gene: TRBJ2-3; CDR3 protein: CSVVVLSTDTQYF; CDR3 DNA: TGCAGCGTAGTAGTCCTGAGCACAGATACGCAGTATTTT
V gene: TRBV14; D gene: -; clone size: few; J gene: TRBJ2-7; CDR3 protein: CASSLTTPGSYEQYF; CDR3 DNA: TGTGCCAGCAGCCTAACCACACCTGGCTCCTACGAGCAGTACTTC
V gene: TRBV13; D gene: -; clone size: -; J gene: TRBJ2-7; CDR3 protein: CASSFDREGAYNEQYF; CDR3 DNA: TGTGCCAGCAGCTTCGATCGGGAGGGGGCCTACAATGAGCAGTACTTC
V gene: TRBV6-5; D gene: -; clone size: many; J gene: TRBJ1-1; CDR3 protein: CASSSTAWSTEAFF; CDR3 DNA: TGTGCCAGCAGCTCGACAGCCTGGAGCACTGAAGCTTTCTTT
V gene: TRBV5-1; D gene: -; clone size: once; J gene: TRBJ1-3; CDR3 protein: CASSLVTIGFSGNTIYF; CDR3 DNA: TGCGCCAGCAGCTTGGTGACTATCGGGTTTTCTGGAAACACCATATATTTT
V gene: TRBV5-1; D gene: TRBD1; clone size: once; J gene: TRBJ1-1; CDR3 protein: CASSLTAGTGGTEAFF; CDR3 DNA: TGCGCCAGCAGCCTCACCGCCGGGACAGGGGGAACTGAAGCTTTCTTT
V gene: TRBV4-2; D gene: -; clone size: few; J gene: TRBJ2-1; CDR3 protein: CASSHPSGFIEQFF; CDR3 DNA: TGTGCCAGCAGCCACCCCAGCGGATTCATTGAGCAGTTCTTC
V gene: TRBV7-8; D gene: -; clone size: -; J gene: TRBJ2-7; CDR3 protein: CASSLASGFYYEQYF; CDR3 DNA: TGTGCCAGCAGCTTAGCGTCAGGGTTTTACTACGAGCAGTACTTC
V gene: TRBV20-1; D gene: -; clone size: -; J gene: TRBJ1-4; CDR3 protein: CSARGSLTEKLFF; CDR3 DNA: TGCAGTGCTAGAGGGAGCCTTACTGAAAAACTGTTTTTT
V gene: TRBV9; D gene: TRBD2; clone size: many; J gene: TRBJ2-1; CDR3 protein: CASSVAGTSSYNEQFF; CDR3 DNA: TGTGCCAGCAGCGTAGCGGGGACTAGCTCCTACAATGAGCAGTTCTTC
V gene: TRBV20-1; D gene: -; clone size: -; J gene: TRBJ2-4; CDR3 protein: CSARAHRSLAKNIRYF; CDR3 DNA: TGCAGTGCTAGAGCCCACAGGAGCTTAGCCAAAAACATTCGGTACTTC
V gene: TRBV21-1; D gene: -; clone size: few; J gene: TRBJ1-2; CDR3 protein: CASSPAGQARYGYTF; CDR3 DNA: TGTGCCAGCAGCCCGGCCGGACAGGCCCGCTATGGCTACACCTTC